Below are 23 T cell receptor beta chains sequenced from a single sample in a study of cytomegalovirus exposure and HLA in healthy donors (dated by TCRdb to about 2017). The protocol used for the library was the immunoSEQ multiplex PCR assay. For the multiplex PCR, a mixture combining 60 forward primers for TCR Vbeta segments and 13 reverse primers for TCR Jbeta segments was used. Imported from immuneACCESS, the table was reduced by TCRdb to in-frame sequences with V and J called. These copies leave out some clones; in studies compared against another copy, an unresolved V gene accounts for under half, and the cause of the remainder is not known. Here the sample has over 150,000 clones; approximately 82% occur a single time. Over 4% of the sample goes to the ten largest clones. The sequenced material came from PBMCs. These receptors were collected from a male donor in good health and CMV-seronegative.

The J gene is TRBJ1-1, the V gene TRBV19; D is unclear. Trimming removed 5 bases at V and 5 bases at J, with 15 bases between. Per the germline V gene, CDR1 is LNHDA and CDR2 is SQIVND (reference sequence). The CDR3 is 14 residues long. This CDR3 is CASSVDSGGTEAFF. CDR3 DNA sequence: TGTGCCAGTAGTGTGGACTCCGGAGGGACTGAAGCTTTCTTT.

The chain uses TRBV27 and TRBJ2-3; D is possibly TRBD2 (5 bases). Germline V CDR1 and CDR2: MNHEY, SMNVEV (reference sequence). The CDR3 covers 13 residues. V was clipped by 4 bases and J by 3 bases, with 8 bases between them. The CDR3 DNA reads as TGTGCCAGCAGTTCCCTAGCTACAGATACGCAGTATTTT. The encoded protein is CASSSLATDTQYF.

The chain links TRBV30 to TRBJ2-7, with 15 bases aligning to TRBD2. Losses at the gene ends were 2 bases for V and 6 bases for J; bases not matched to a gene: 2. Germline-derived CDR1 and CDR2 are GTSNPN and SVGIG (reference sequence). The CDR3 contains 14 residues. DNA for the CDR3: TGTGCCTGGAGTAAGGGACTAGCGGGAGGCGAGCAGTACTTC. Amino acids: CAWSKGLAGGEQYF.

This clone was counted only a few times. The V call is TRBV9, the J call TRBJ1-3; 8 positions match TRBD1. Germline assignment: CDR1 SGDLS and CDR2 YYNGEE. J gave up 8 bases and V 0 bases, and 4 bases lay outside the gene matches. This CDR3 region has 14 residues. This CDR3 reads CASSVGTGRDTIYF. Here the CDR3 DNA reads TGTGCCAGCAGCGTAGGGACAGGGAGGGACACCATATATTTT.

The chain links TRBV5-4 to TRBJ2-7, with 10 bases fitting TRBD2. This CDR3 has 15 residues. Germline loops: CDR1 SGHNT, CDR2 YYREEE (reference sequence). Losses at the gene ends were 0 bases for V and 6 bases for J; bases not matched to a gene: 6. The CDR3 nucleotides are TGTGCCAGCAGCTTGGATGGGACTAGCGCCTGCGAGCAGTACTTC. Amino acid sequence: CASSLDGTSACEQYF.

The chain combines TRBV10-3 with TRBJ2-7; D possibly corresponds to TRBD1 (6 bases). The CDR3 length is 14 residues. Trimming cost V 6 bases and J 2 bases, with 14 bases left between them. Germline-derived CDR1 and CDR2 are ENHRY and SYGVKD. The DNA of the CDR3 is TGTGCCATCAGCGGTCAGGGGTCTCCCTACGAGCAGTACTTC. As protein: CAISGQGSPYEQYF.

The CDR3 coding sequence is TGCGCCAGCAGCCAACCGCGGGACAGTGAGCTTGTACGGTCACCCCTCCACTTT. This gives the protein CASSQPRDSELVRSPLHF. This rearrangement joins TRBV4-1 to TRBJ1-6, with TRBD1 matching over 7 bases. This CDR3 region has 18 residues. Germline CDR1 MGHRA, CDR2 YSYEKL. The V segment lost 2 bases and the J segment 10 bases; nucleotides outside the gene matches: 17.

The chain couples TRBV18 to TRBJ1-2; 10 bases map to TRBD1. The length of the CDR3 is 16 residues. Trimming took 6 bases from V and 3 from J; bases not matched to a gene: 10. Germline V gene lookup returns CDR1 KGHSH and CDR2 LQKENI. The CDR3 reads CASSSSGDRGDYGYTF. CDR3 DNA sequence: TGTGCCAGCTCGTCATCGGGGGACAGGGGTGACTATGGCTACACCTTC.

V usage is TRBV28 and J usage is TRBJ1-5; no reliable D call. Per germline, CDR1 MDHEN and CDR2 SYDVKM. Trimming removed 8 bases at V and 4 bases at J, with 9 bases between. This CDR3 contains 12 residues. This CDR3 is CASWARNQPQHF. The DNA of the CDR3 is TGTGCCAGCTGGGCCAGGAATCAGCCCCAGCATTTT. Based on the CDR3 plus reference TRBV28 and TRBJ1-5, the full variable domain is DVKVTQSSRYLVKRTGEKVFLECVQDMDHENMFWYRQDPGLGLRLIYFSYDVKMKEKGDIPEGYSVSREKKERFSLILESASTNQTSMYLCASWARNQPQHFGDGTRLSIL.

The chain couples TRBV5-1 to TRBJ2-7; 10 bases are a match to TRBD1. Germline V CDR1 and CDR2: SGHRS, YFSETQ. Germline trimming cut 4 bases from V and 3 bases from J; bases unmatched to any gene: 10. The CDR3 sequence is 16 residues long. The CDR3 sequence is CASSPASGTGDYEQYF. CDR3 coding DNA: TGCGCCAGCAGCCCCGCGAGCGGGACAGGGGACTACGAGCAGTACTTC.

J is TRBJ2-1 and V is TRBV20-1, with D possibly being TRBD1 (5 bases). Trimming stripped 6 bases from V and 5 bases from J, with 5 bases between. This CDR3 is built from 10 residues. Germline assignment: CDR1 DFQATT and CDR2 SNEGSKA (reference sequence). The CDR3 here is CSAQDNEQFF. CDR3 bases: TGCAGTGCACAGGACAATGAGCAGTTCTTC.

The chain combines TRBV4-1 with TRBJ1-1; possibly TRBD1 for D (6 bases). CDR1 and CDR2 (germline): MGHRA, YSYEKL. This CDR3 spans 17 amino acids. V was clipped by 5 bases and J by 5 bases, with 24 bases between them. CDR3 sequence: CASSGGSIRGVGTEAFF. In DNA form, the CDR3 reads TGCGCCAGCAGCGGCGGAAGCATCAGGGGAGTAGGAACTGAAGCTTTCTTT.

The table lists this clone with a count of one. The J gene is TRBJ1-2, the V gene TRBV6-5; perhaps TRBD1 as D (5 bases). V was pared by 7 bases and J by 3 bases, with 12 bases between. The CDR3 contains 13 residues. Germline CDR1 is MNHEY and CDR2 is SVGAGI. The CDR3 is CASKGTGDYGYTF. The CDR3 bases are TGTGCCAGCAAGGGTACAGGCGACTATGGCTACACCTTC.

The chain joins TRBV6-1 to TRBJ1-2; 7 bases fit TRBD1. This CDR3 region has 13 residues. J lost 4 bases, V lost 9 bases, and 8 bases had no gene match. Germline loops: CDR1 MNHNS, CDR2 SASEGT. The CDR3 bases are TGTGCCAGTTCGCCCAGACAGGGCTATGGCTACACCTTC. Protein sequence: CASSPRQGYGYTF.

V usage is TRBV11-2 and J usage is TRBJ2-1; weak D call: TRBD1 (6 bases). V lost 1 base, J lost 6 bases, and 16 bases lay in between. CDR1 is SGHAT and CDR2 is FQNNGV in the germline V gene. This CDR3 is built from 16 residues. The CDR3 DNA sequence: TGTGCCAGCAGCTTAGGGCCAGGGGTGTCCGGCAATGAGCAGTTCTTC. Protein product: CASSLGPGVSGNEQFF. Based on the CDR3 plus reference TRBV11-2 and TRBJ2-1, the full variable domain is EAGVAQSPRYKIIEKRQSVAFWCNPISGHATLYWYQQILGQGPKLLIQFQNNGVVDDSQLPKDRFSAERLKGVDSTLKIQPAKLEDSAVYLCASSLGPGVSGNEQFFGPGTRLTVL.

The V call is TRBV11-2, the J call TRBJ1-1; D gene uncertain. CDR3 size: 12 residues. Trimming stripped 5 bases from V and 5 bases from J, with 9 bases between. The germline V gene encodes CDR1 SGHAT and CDR2 FQNNGV. The CDR3 reads CASSLSFTEAFF. CDR3 bases: TGTGCCAGCAGCCTGTCCTTTACTGAAGCTTTCTTT.

CDR3 region: CASSGGTGGGDEQYF. Here the CDR3 DNA reads TGCGCCAGCAGCGGAGGGACAGGGGGGGGCGACGAGCAGTACTTC. This sequence joins TRBV5-1 and TRBJ2-7, with 11 bases that match TRBD1. The junction had 8 bases not matched to a gene; V was cut back by 4 bases and J by 5 bases. In germline, CDR1 is SGHRS, CDR2 YFSETQ. There are 15 residues in the CDR3.

V usage is TRBV29-1 and J usage is TRBJ2-7; D is possibly TRBD1 (6 bases). Deletions cut 7 bases from V and 5 bases from J, with 15 bases between. Germline V CDR1 and CDR2: SQVTM, ANQGSEA. The CDR3 extends over 12 amino acids. The CDR3 region is CSGWGDRNEQYF. Here the CDR3 DNA reads TGCAGCGGCTGGGGAGACAGGAACGAGCAGTACTTC.

Only one count was recorded for this clone. The chain carries TRBV19 and TRBJ1-2, with unresolved D. Germline CDR1 is LNHDA and CDR2 is SQIVND (reference sequence). The CDR3 runs to 12 residues. Trimming removed 5 bases from V and 1 base from J, with 5 bases in between. The CDR3 spells CASSPGNYGYTF. The CDR3, as DNA: TGTGCCAGTAGTCCGGGTAACTATGGCTACACCTTC.

Notes on this clone: The junction departs from the called germline gene at one end, perhaps through a read error. This sequence joins TRBV10-3 and TRBJ2-1; 9 nucleotides align to TRBD2. The CDR3 loop spans 14 amino acids. Per the germline V gene, CDR1 is ENHRY and CDR2 is SYGVKD. The CDR3 here is CAISDGGGGDERFF. The CDR3 coding sequence is TGTGCCATCAGTGATGGCGGGGGGGGCGATGAGCGGTTCTTC.

V usage is TRBV28 and J usage is TRBJ2-3, with D hard to call. Trimming removed 4 bases from V and 5 bases from J, with 13 bases in between. CDR3 length: 14 amino acids. Germline values: CDR1 MDHEN, CDR2 SYDVKM. CDR3 protein: CASSSPGRVDTQYF. The CDR3 DNA is TGTGCCAGCAGTTCCCCAGGTCGCGTAGATACGCAGTATTTT. Supplemented by reference TRBV28 and TRBJ2-3, the full variable domain reads DVKVTQSSRYLVKRTGEKVFLECVQDMDHENMFWYRQDPGLGLRLIYFSYDVKMKEKGDIPEGYSVSREKKERFSLILESASTNQTSMYLCASSSPGRVDTQYFGPGTRLTVL.

The chain combines TRBV15 with TRBJ1-5, with D possibly matching TRBD1 (5 bases). CDR1 LNHNV and CDR2 YYDKDF come from the germline V gene (reference sequence). This CDR3 region has 14 residues. V was trimmed by 2 bases and J by 6 bases, leaving 11 bases between them. For the CDR3, the DNA is TGTGCCACCAGCAGACAGGGAGGTCTTCAGCCCCAGCATTTT. Translating gives CATSRQGGLQPQHF.

This clone has more than one count but fewer than ten. As DNA, the CDR3 is TGTGCCAGTAGTGTCCTCAACTATGGCTACACCTTC. This encodes CASSVLNYGYTF. The gene calls are TRBV19 and TRBJ1-2; D is unresolved. This CDR3 is 12 amino acids long. The germline V and J ends were trimmed by 5 bases and 2 bases, with 6 bases remaining between them. Germline V CDR1 and CDR2: LNHDA, SQIVND (reference sequence).